This TCR beta chain is from a study of blood T cell repertoires in COVID-19 (dated by TCRdb to between 2020 and 2021). Describing the broader study: Collaborator samples came from the United States, Italy and Spain and covered acute and convalescent phases of COVID-19. Samples came from the ongoing ImmuneRACE study (first 160 participants) plus 1,254 subjects from 6 global collaborators. Subjects who had been exposed to COVID-19, were actively infected with it, or had recovered from it provided the deeply sampled blood TCRbeta repertoires that made up the dataset. The material from the prospective study consisted of cDNA or gDNA derived from T cells, B-cell-depleted T cells, or PBMCs. HLA class I and class II types, where available, came from metadata supplied by the sample provider rather than from assay-based typing. The repertoires were made available in a free public database intended to serve as a resource for research on the immune response to SARS-CoV-2. Nearly every sample came with metadata listing a de-identified subject ID, COVID-19 status, age in years and sex. What the authors observed across the whole study: How much clinical and demographic metadata was included differed by source and by participant, and the metadata was provided uncurated.

With regard to this clone: What antigen it recognizes has not been identified. The record has no base qualities; no much larger clone is one base away.

TCRbeta CDR3 regions were amplified from genomic DNA by means of the immunoSEQ Assay, a bias-controlled multiplex PCR. Per the source publication's procedure: Nucleated cell counts per sample were estimated from amplification of reference gene primers within the assay. To quantify the absolute abundance of each unique TCRbeta CDR3 rearrangement, sequence reads were collapsed and filtered. For each sample, productive Simpson clonality was calculated as the square root of Simpson's diversity index over productive rearrangements. TCRdb took over this immuneACCESS table, retaining in-frame rearrangements with V and J assigned. Such tables are incomplete; in checked studies, under half of the missing clones stem from an unresolved V gene, and the remainder is unexplained. That table furnishes V, J and clone size, whereas the DNA furnished D and trimming. The sample table shows 110,000 or so clones, and 75% to 85% are seen once. Roughly 7.7% of the sample is taken by the ten largest.

Each collaborating institution followed its own protocols to collect whole blood in K2EDTA tubes. For TCRbeta analysis, collaborators shipped samples as frozen whole blood, isolated PBMCs, or DNA extracted from either of those sample types. The clonotype comes from an elderly woman with active or convalescent COVID-19. The sequencing input was peripheral blood.

This receptor has the CDR3 CATRAGRAENNEQFF. The DNA sequence is given as TGTGCCACCAGGGCGGGTAGGGCGGAAAACAATGAGCAGTTCTTC. The rearranged chain carries TRBV24-1 and TRBJ2-1; the D region possibly corresponds to TRBD2 (5 bases align). CDR1 and CDR2 are read off the germline V gene as KGHDR and SFDVKD. Spanning cysteine to phenylalanine, the CDR3 consists of 15 amino acids. Left in the record is the CDR3 DNA by itself, 45 bases read in frame from the first base. V gives up 7 bases and J gives up 5 bases, and the segment between their germline ends measures 17 bases.